This T cell receptor beta chain was sequenced for a study of neoadjuvant nivolumab and ipilimumab in lung cancer. This table comes from immunoSEQ multiplex PCR, and its TCRdb copy is limited to in-frame clones, with some not included. The sample holds 25,000 or so clones, under 85% seen once. This clonotype was obtained from an adult with non-small cell lung cancer. The sample in question was tumor tissue, obtained after neoadjuvant nivolumab, alone or with ipilimumab, at or shortly before surgery.

DNA for the CDR3: TGTGCCAACCGGGGGGCTAGCGAGCAGTACTTC. Its protein is CANRGASEQYF. The chain joins TRBV18 to TRBJ2-7; a possible D gene is TRBD2 (7 bases). CDR1 and CDR2 from the germline V gene are KGHSH and LQKENI. This CDR3 has 11 amino acids. Trimming stripped 10 bases from V and 6 bases from J, with 13 bases between.